This is a list of T cell receptor beta chains from one sample in a study of cytomegalovirus exposure and HLA in healthy donors. The assay was immunoSEQ multiplex PCR, and TCRdb's table has in-frame clones only and misses some. Found here are 20,000 to 25,000 clones, roughly 97% of them singletons; the top ten hold approximately 10%. Sequenced sample: PBMCs. Every receptor here comes from a man between 25 and 39 years old in good health and CMV-seropositive. The conserved cysteine and the conserved F or W are not part of the CDR3 here.

TRBV7-8	TRBJ2-3	ASSLDVVRGTDTQY
TRBV30	TRBJ1-2	AWSVRGQGGDGYT
TRBV6-5	TRBJ2-7	ASSQQGRYEQY
TRBV18	TRBJ2-7	ASSLGTGSYEQY
TRBV19	TRBJ2-7	ASSIRVSGASSYEQY
TRBV28	TRBJ1-3	ASIDFFSGNTIY
TRBV19	TRBJ2-1	ASSGALPDEQF
TRBV30	TRBJ1-1	AWSVLIGNTEAF
TRBV5-6	TRBJ1-1	ASSPSRRTEAF
TRBV5-6	TRBJ2-3	ASSLRDSYTDTQY
TRBV6-6	TRBJ2-3	ASSGGVRPTDTQY
TRBV4-2	TRBJ2-6	ASSPLEGAYGANVLT
TRBV5-1	TRBJ1-4	ASSLRQGFNEKLF
TRBV25-1	TRBJ1-4	ASSGPGYESRF
TRBV28	TRBJ2-7	ASSLLASGEQY
TRBV2	TRBJ2-1	ASSPGTSGYNEQF
TRBV7-9	TRBJ1-5	ASSPSGTFYSNQPQH
TRBV10-3	TRBJ1-1	AIGTGATEAF
TRBV25-1	TRBJ2-7	ASSPSGRKSYEQY
TRBV9	TRBJ2-3	ASSALAGSTDTQY
TRBV5-1	TRBJ2-3	ASSLDRGKDTQY
TRBV7-8	TRBJ2-7	ASSLRASGLYEQY
TRBV5-4	TRBJ1-2	ASSLILSGANGYT
TRBV11-3	TRBJ2-5	ASSSPGLAGGQETQY
TRBV2	TRBJ1-1	ASSEGRTGRNTEAF
TRBV7-9	TRBJ2-7	ASSSGGGQITYEQY
TRBV7-2	TRBJ2-7	ASSLMADRVYEQY
TRBV4-2	TRBJ1-2	ASSQESEYYGYT
TRBV28	TRBJ2-7	ASREATGPAFYEQY
TRBV4-3	TRBJ1-1	ASSQNPRGNTEAF
TRBV6-6	TRBJ1-5	ASSYVRSPQH
TRBV7-2	TRBJ1-1	ASSQGSGGTEAF
TRBV5-4	TRBJ2-1	ASSLTQRGGRGSYNEQF
TRBV5-1	TRBJ1-1	ASSFAGGETEAF
TRBV29-1	TRBJ1-1	SAPLSQGTEAF
TRBV19	TRBJ2-7	ASSVTSGSLGEQY
TRBV28	TRBJ1-2	ASSLSRRVGGYT
TRBV18	TRBJ2-5	ASSPGTGGETQY
TRBV11-2	TRBJ1-2	ASSSHLRPPNYGYT
TRBV4-3	TRBJ2-4	ASSRWKSGELAIQY
TRBV27	TRBJ1-2	ASRQPGSGYT
TRBV7-3	TRBJ2-2	ASSRYQGTGELF
TRBV5-6	TRBJ1-2	ASSLESGTPQGDYGYT
TRBV28	TRBJ2-1	ASTTGQGSYNEQF
TRBV10-3	TRBJ2-7	AIAPPGDTYEQY
TRBV11-2	TRBJ2-3	ASSPPWAYTDTQY
TRBV5-1	TRBJ1-1	ASSLGLRNTEAF
TRBV7-9	TRBJ2-7	ASSLAGQGLYEQY
TRBV9	TRBJ1-5	ASSVTGWNQPQH
TRBV5-1	TRBJ1-2	ASSPPRTGETSGYT
TRBV9	TRBJ2-7	ASSVGWTGLDEQY
TRBV15	TRBJ1-4	ATSRDPTGTTNEKLF
TRBV7-9	TRBJ2-7	ASSTFGFYEQY
TRBV7-6	TRBJ2-7	ASSTTDNFGYEQY
TRBV6-5	TRBJ1-2	ASSYGRGSNYGYT
TRBV9	TRBJ1-5	ASSRAGGDNQPQH
TRBV19	TRBJ2-5	ASSHRGFASKETQY